This TCR beta chain was obtained from a study of OX40 agonist ivuxolimab in advanced cancers. Study-wide findings and caveats: Antigen targets of the expanded peripheral T cells went undetermined.

Comment on this clone: What it recognizes is unknown.

Trimming cost V 4 bases and J 4 bases; bases outside gene matches: 8. This CDR3 region has 18 residues. Germline lookup yields CDR1 SEHNR and CDR2 FQNEAQ (reference sequence). Clones were sequenced by immunoSEQ multiplex PCR, and TCRdb holds only the in-frame ones, with some missing. The data contain roughly 63,000 clones, roughly 87% of them singletons. The chain uses TRBV7-9 and TRBJ2-2, with 14 nucleotides matching TRBD2. The clonotype originates from an adult with an advanced solid tumor such as melanoma, head and neck, liver or kidney cancer. Material: CD4+ or CD8+ T cells sorted from blood, obtained in a trial of the OX40 agonist ivuxolimab. The CDR3 DNA is TGTGCCAGCAGCTCGGGACTAGCGGGAGCCCTGATCACCGGGGAGCTGTTTTTT. This translates into CASSSGLAGALITGELFF.